This T cell receptor beta chain was recovered during a study of molecular identifiers for immune sequencing clone quantification. Study outcomes and limitations: In CMV-specific effectors, clones above 20 copies held over 99% of molecules; naive, under 1%. Even with around 1 million naive cells present, spiked Jurkat TCR RNA from one cell was reportedly detectable.

Listed TCR primers and previously described methods were used for bulk TCR libraries. MiXCR was run by TCRdb on the PCR reads, yielding one entry per CDR3 protein. The sample carries around 460,000 distinct CDR3 sequences, 20% to 25% recorded once. Sorted inputs of roughly 19,000 to 1,100,000 cells, with 10%, 30% or 50% RNA, yielded naive CD8 libraries. This clonotype was counted a few times. What it recognizes is unknown. The V segment lost 7 bases and the J segment 5 bases; nucleotides outside the gene matches: 12. The CDR3 contains 16 residues. Germline CDR1 reads SEHNR; CDR2 reads FQNEAQ (reference sequence).

Sequencing input: naive CD8+ T cells from blood, with Jurkat cell RNA spiked in. Regarding subset: FACS-sorted CD8+CD4-CCR7+CD45RA+ naive T cells. This clonotype was sampled from a human donor in good health. Some libraries in this study had Jurkat cell RNA spiked in. This chain links TRBV7-9 with TRBJ2-2; 8 nucleotides line up with TRBD2. CDR3 bases: TGTGCCAGCACCTCTCCTAAAGCGGGGGTGACCGGGGAGCTGTTTTTT. Translating gives CASTSPKAGVTGELFF.